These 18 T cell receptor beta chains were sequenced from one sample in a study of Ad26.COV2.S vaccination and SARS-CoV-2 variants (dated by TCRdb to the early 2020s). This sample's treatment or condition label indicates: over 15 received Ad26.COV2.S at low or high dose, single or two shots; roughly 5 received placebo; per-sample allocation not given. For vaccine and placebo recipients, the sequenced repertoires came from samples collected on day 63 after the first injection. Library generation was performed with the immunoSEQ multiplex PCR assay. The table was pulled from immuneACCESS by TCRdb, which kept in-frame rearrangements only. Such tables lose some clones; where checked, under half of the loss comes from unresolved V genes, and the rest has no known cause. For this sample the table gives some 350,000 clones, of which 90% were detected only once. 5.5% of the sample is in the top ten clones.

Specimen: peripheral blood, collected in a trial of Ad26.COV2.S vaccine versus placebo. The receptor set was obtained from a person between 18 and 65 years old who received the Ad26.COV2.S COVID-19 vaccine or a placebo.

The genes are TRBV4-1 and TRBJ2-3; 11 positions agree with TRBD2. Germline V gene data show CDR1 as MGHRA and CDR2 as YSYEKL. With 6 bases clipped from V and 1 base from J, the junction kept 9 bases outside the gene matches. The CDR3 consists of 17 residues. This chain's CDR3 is CASRYGLLAGGTDTQYF. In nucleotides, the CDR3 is TGCGCCAGCAGATACGGTCTACTAGCGGGGGGCACAGATACGCAGTATTTT.

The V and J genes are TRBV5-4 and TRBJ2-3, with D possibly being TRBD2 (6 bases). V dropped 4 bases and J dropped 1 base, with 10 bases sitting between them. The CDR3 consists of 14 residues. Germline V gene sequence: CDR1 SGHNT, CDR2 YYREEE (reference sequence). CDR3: CASSGGSGTDTQYF. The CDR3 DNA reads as TGTGCCAGCAGCGGGGGGTCGGGCACAGATACGCAGTATTTT.

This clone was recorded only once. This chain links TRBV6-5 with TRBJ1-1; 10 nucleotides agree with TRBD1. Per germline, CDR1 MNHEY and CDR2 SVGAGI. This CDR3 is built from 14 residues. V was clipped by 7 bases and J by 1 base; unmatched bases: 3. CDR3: CASTRDRGNTEAFF. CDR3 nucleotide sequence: TGTGCCAGCACTCGGGACAGGGGGAACACTGAAGCTTTCTTT.

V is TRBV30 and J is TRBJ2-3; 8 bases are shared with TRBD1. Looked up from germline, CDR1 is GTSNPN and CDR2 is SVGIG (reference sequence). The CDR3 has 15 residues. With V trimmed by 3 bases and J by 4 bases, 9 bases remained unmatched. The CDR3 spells CAWRAGTGRADTQYF. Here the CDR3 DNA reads TGTGCCTGGAGAGCCGGGACAGGTAGAGCAGATACGCAGTATTTT.

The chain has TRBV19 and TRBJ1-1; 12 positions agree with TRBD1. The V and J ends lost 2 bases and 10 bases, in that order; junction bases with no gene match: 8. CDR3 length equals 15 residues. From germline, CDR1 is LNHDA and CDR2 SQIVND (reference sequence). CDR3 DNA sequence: TGTGCCAGTAGTATACCCGGGACAGGGGGCATCGGAGCTTTCTTT. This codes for CASSIPGTGGIGAFF. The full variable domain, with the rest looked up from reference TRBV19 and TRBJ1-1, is DGGITQSPKYLFRKEGQNVTLSCEQNLNHDAMYWYRQDPGQGLRLIYYSQIVNDFQKGDIAEGYSVSREKKESFPLTVTSAQKNPTAFYLCASSIPGTGGIGAFFGQGTRLTVV.

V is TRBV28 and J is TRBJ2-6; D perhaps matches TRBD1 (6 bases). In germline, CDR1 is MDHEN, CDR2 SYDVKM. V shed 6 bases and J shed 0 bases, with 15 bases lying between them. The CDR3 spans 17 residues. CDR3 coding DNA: TGTGCCAGCAGCTTACCGCAGGGGCGCTCTGGGGCCAACGTCCTGACTTTC. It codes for CASSLPQGRSGANVLTF.

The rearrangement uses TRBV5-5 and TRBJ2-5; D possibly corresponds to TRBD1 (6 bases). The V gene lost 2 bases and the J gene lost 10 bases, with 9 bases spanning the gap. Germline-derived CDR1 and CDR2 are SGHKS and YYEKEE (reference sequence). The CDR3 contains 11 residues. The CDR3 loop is CASSFRGDQYF. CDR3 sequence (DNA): TGTGCCAGCAGCTTCAGGGGTGACCAGTACTTC.

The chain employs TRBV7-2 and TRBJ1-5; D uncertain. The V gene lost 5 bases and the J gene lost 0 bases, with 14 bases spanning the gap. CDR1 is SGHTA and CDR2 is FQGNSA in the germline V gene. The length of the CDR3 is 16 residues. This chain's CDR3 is CASSPQSWASNQPQHF. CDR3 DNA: TGTGCCAGCAGCCCCCAAAGCTGGGCTAGCAATCAGCCCCAGCATTTT.

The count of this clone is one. CDR3 residues: CASSLAVGVAGGYSTDTQYF. CDR3 in DNA: TGTGCCAGCAGCTTAGCCGTAGGGGTAGCGGGGGGTTACAGCACAGATACGCAGTATTTT. The chain uses TRBV7-2 and TRBJ2-3, with TRBD2 matching over 10 bases. Looked up from germline, CDR1 is SGHTA and CDR2 is FQGNSA. Unmatched junction bases numbered 12, after V lost 0 bases and J lost 0 bases. CDR3 length: 20 residues.

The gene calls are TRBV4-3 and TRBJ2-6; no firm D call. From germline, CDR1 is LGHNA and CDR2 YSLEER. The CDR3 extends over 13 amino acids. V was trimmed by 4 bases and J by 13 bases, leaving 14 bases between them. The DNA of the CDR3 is TGCGCCAGCAGCCGAGAGGACCTGGGGGTCCTGACTTTC. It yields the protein CASSREDLGVLTF.

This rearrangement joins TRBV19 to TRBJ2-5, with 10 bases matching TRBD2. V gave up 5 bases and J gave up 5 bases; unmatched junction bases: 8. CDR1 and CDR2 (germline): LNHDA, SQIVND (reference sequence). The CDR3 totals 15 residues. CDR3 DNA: TGTGCCAGTAGTTTCAGCGGGAGGGAGGGGGAGACCCAGTACTTC. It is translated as CASSFSGREGETQYF.

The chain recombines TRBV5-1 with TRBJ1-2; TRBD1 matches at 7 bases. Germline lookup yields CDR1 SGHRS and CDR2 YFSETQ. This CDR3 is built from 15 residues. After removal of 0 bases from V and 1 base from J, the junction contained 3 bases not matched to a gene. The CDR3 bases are TGCGCCAGCAGCTTGGGAACAGGGGTTAACTATGGCTACACCTTC. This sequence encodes CASSLGTGVNYGYTF. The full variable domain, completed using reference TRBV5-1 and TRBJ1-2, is KAGVTQTPRYLIKTRGQQVTLSCSPISGHRSVSWYQQTPGQGLQFLFEYFSETQRNKGNFPGRFSGRQFSNSRSEMNVSTLELGDSALYLCASSLGTGVNYGYTFGSGTRLTVV.

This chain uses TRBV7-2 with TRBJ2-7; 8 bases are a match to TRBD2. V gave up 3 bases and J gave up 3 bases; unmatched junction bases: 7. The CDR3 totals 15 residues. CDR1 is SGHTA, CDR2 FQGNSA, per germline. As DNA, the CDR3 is TGTGCCAGCAGCTTTTCCACGGGGGGGGACTACGAGCAGTACTTC. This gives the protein CASSFSTGGDYEQYF.

The CDR3 protein is CAITRMSGGGEQFF. The DNA for the CDR3 is TGTGCCATCACCAGAATGTCAGGGGGAGGTGAGCAGTTCTTC. V is TRBV10-3 and J is TRBJ2-1; TRBD1 is a possible D gene (7 bases). Per germline, CDR1 ENHRY and CDR2 SYGVKD. Between the trimmed V and J ends, which lost 7 bases and 9 bases, there was a span of 19 bases. There are 14 residues in the CDR3.

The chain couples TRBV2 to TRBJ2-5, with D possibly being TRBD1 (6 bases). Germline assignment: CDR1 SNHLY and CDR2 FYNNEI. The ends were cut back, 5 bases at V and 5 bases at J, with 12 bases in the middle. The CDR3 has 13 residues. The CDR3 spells CASSKGVRETQYF. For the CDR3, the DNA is TGTGCCAGCAGTAAGGGGGTTAGGGAGACCCAGTACTTC. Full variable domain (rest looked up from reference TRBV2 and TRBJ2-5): EPEVTQTPSHQVTQMGQEVILRCVPISNHLYFYWYRQILGQKVEFLVSFYNNEISEKSEIFDDQFSVERPDGSNFTLKIRSTKLEDSAMYFCASSKGVRETQYFGPGTRLLVL.

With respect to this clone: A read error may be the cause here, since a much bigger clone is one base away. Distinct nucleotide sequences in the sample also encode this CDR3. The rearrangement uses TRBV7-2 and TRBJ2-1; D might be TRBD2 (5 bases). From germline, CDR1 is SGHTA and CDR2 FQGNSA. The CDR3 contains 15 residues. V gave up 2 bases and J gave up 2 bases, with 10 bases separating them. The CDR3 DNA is TGTGCCAGCAGCTTAACCCCCGGGGCCTACAATGAGCAGTTCTTC. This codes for CASSLTPGAYNEQFF.

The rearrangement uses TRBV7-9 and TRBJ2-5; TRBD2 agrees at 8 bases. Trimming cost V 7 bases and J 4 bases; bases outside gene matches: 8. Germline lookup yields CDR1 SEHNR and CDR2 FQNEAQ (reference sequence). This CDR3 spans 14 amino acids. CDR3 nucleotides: TGTGCCAGCACCCGGGGGGGACCCCGAGAGACCCAGTACTTC. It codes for CASTRGGPRETQYF.

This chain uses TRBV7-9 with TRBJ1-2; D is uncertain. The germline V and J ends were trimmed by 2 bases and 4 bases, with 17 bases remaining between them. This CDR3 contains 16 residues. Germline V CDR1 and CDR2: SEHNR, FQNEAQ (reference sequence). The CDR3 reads CASSLIGSQDPYGYTF. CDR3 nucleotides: TGTGCCAGCAGCTTAATCGGGTCGCAGGACCCCTATGGCTACACCTTC.